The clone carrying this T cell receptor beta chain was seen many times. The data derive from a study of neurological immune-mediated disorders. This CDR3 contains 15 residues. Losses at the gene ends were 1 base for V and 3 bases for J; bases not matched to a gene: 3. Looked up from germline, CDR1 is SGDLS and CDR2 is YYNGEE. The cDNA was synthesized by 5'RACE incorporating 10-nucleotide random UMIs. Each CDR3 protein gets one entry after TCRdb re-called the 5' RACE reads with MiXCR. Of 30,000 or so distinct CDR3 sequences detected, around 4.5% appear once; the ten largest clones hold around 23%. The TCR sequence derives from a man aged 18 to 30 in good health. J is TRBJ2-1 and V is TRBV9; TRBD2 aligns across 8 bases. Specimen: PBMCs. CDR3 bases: TGTGCCAGCAGCGTAATAGCGGGGAGCTACAATGAGCAGTTCTTC. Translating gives CASSVIAGSYNEQFF.